This note documents a single T cell receptor beta chain sequence. Its antigen remains unidentified. The data were taken from a study of blood T cells in healthy people across ages. Sample-barcoded 5' priming and a J-beta primer mix drove a second PCR of 7 to 11 cycles. MiXCR was run by TCRdb on the 5' RACE reads, yielding one entry per CDR3 protein. This table has a few hundred thousand distinct CDR3 sequences, about 25% appearing once. General study findings and limits: Significant beta diversity loss was already apparent by age approximately 40, declining roughly linearly.

This CDR3 region has 11 residues. Germline CDR1 MNHNY, CDR2 SVGAGI (reference sequence). V shed 5 bases and J shed 12 bases, with 11 bases lying between them. The V and J genes are TRBV6-6 and TRBJ1-5, with D tentatively TRBD1 (6 bases). Specimen: blood. This clonotype was sampled from a woman in her 70s in good health. The DNA for the CDR3 is TGTGCCAGCAGTCCAGGGGAAGACCAGCATTTT. As protein: CASSPGEDQHF.